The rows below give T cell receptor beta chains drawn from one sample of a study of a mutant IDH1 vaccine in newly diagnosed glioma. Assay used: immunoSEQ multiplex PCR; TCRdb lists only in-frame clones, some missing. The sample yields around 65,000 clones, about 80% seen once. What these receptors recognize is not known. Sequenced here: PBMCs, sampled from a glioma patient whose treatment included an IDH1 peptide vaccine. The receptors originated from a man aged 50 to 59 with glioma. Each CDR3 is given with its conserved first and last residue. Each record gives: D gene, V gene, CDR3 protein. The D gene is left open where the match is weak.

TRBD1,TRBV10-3,CAISPTGGYGYTF
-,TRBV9,CASSPSFTPDLTGELFF
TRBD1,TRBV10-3,CAMTDRALSGNTIYF
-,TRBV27,CASSSDRFSYEQYF
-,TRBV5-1,CASSLDSGGANVLTF
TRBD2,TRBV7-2,CASSLAGTSGRAGEQFF
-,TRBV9,CASSVRSGYSGNTIYF
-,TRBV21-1,CASSTTGSIYEQYF
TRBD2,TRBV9,CASSVGAGTAYEQYF
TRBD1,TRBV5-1,CASSLGDRGRGNIQYF
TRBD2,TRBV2,CASSDETSGEETQYF
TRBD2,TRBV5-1,CASSPRTSGSYNEQFF
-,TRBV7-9,CASSLVGDQGYTF
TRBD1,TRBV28,CASSSGQGELSGANVLTF
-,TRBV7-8,CASSLVETGNTIYF
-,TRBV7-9,CASSFSLAPSTDTQYF
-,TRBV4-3,CASSRTVSTNEKLFF
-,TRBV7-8,CASSLSDRSQPQHF
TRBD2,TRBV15,CATSSFSGGYYNEQFF
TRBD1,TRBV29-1,CSVTQGVGYTF
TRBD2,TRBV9,CASSVDPGGTYEQYF
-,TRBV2,CASSDGQWSAATSYEQYF
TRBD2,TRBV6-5,CASRMGLAGTYEQYF
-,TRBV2,CASSESVSSYEQYF
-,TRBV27,CASYSRNPYEQYF
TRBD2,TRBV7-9,CASSFGLAGGNEQFF
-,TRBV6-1,CASSDSMNTEAFF
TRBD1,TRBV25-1,CASSEFGTGVEKLFF
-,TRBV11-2,CASSYRQDWKRAQYF
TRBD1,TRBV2,CASSEDRGRPGGYTF
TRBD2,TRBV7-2,CASSQGLAGETQYF
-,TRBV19,CASSIGGQPQHF
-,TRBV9,CASSGRGGTPNYGYTF
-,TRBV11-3,CASSLGTEAFF
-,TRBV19,CASSIGGARPKLFF
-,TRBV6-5,CATGGGTEAFF
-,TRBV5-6,CASSSSYEQYF
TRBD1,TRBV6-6,CASIQGAVSYEQYF
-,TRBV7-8,CASSLEETNYGYTF
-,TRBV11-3,CASSLGDTDTQYF
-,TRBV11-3,CASSLERPYEQYF
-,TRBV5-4,CASSFRQAGNEKLFF
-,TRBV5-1,CASSLGEGGYNEQFF
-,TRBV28,CASRDVSTEAFF
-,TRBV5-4,CASSSGQSLSYEQYF
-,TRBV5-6,CASSLGQRETQYF
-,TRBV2,CASTEGWGPGEKLFF
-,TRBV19,CASSIGGSTNEKLFF
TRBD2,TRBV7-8,CASSTTSGESPYEQYF
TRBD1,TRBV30,CASPWGTGLFF
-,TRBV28,CASGEAEQYF
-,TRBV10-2,CASSESINSPLHF
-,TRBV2,CASSGRGLPNEKLFF
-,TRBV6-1,CASGEVPDEKLFF
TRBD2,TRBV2,CASSELAGETQYF
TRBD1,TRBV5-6,CASSHGGTGYGEQYF
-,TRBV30,CAWNRESYNEQFF
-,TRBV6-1,CASSAYRDEQPQHF
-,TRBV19,CASSPGTLNTEAFF
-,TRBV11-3,CASSLGGSEKLFF